This TCR beta chain stems from a study of cytomegalovirus exposure and HLA in healthy donors. Points from the study as a whole: Rare TCR sequences predominated, though certain public TCRs were found in many donors.

A remark on this clone: Its antigen is not known.

The CDR3 is made up of 15 amino acids. Germline values: CDR1 MNHEY, CDR2 SMNVEV (reference sequence). V was trimmed by 5 bases and J by 0 bases, leaving 12 bases between them. PCR used 60 Vbeta primers and 13 Jbeta primers. This table comes from immunoSEQ multiplex PCR, and its TCRdb copy is limited to in-frame clones, with some not included. The sample includes 55,000 to 75,000 clones, roughly four fifths of them seen just once. This chain joins TRBV27 and TRBJ2-3, with no clear D. This TCR was recovered from a woman aged 25-40 years in good health and CMV-seropositive. Sequencing was carried out using PBMCs. The CDR3 loop is CASSPYPRSTDTQYF. The CDR3 DNA sequence: TGTGCCAGCAGTCCATATCCCCGGAGCACAGATACGCAGTATTTT.